This T cell receptor (beta chain) was obtained from a study of blood T cell repertoires in COVID-19. Study details: From the United States, Italy and Spain came samples of acute and convalescent COVID-19. In each case, the material was cDNA or gDNA derived from T cells, B-cell-depleted T cells, or PBMCs.

The CDR3 extends over 17 amino acids. The germline V gene encodes CDR1 MRHNA and CDR2 SNTAGT. Trimming at V came to 2 bases and at J to 7 bases, leaving 12 bases not matched to a gene. Authors' data handling: From reference gene primer amplification, estimates of nucleated cell counts were derived. This table comes from immunoSEQ multiplex PCR, and its TCRdb copy is limited to in-frame clones, with some not included. The DNA gave D and trimming, while V, J and clone size come from that table. This sample yields about 120,000 clones, of which around 83% are seen a single time; roughly 5.5% belongs to the top ten.

Sequenced input: peripheral blood. This sequence originates from a man at least 80 years old with active or convalescent COVID-19. The chain carries TRBV6-4 and TRBJ1-4; TRBD1 agrees at 8 bases. CDR3 bases: TGTGCCAGCAGTGACCCCGGACAGGGCGTAATAGGTGAAAAACTGTTTTTT. Translating gives CASSDPGQGVIGEKLFF.